The 21 T cell receptor beta chains in this list originate from one sample, sequenced in a study of OX40 agonist ivuxolimab in advanced cancers. Using immunoSEQ multiplex PCR, the repertoire was profiled, and TCRdb retains in-frame clones only, with some absent. The table has under 95,000 clones, around 90% seen once. Sequenced here: CD4+ or CD8+ T cells sorted from blood, sampled in a trial of the OX40 agonist ivuxolimab. The receptors were gathered from an adult with an advanced solid tumor such as melanoma, head and neck, liver or kidney cancer.

The CDR3 nucleotides are TGTGCCAGCAGTTTATCCCTACTAGGGAATCAGCCCCAGCATTTT. Translation: CASSLSLLGNQPQHF. This rearrangement joins TRBV27 to TRBJ1-5; D gene ambiguous. Germline CDR1 is MNHEY and CDR2 is SMNVEV (reference sequence). This CDR3 is built from 15 residues. V shed 0 bases and J shed 4 bases, with 10 bases lying between them.

The chain combines TRBV9 with TRBJ2-5, with 13 positions matching TRBD2. The junction had 7 bases not matched to a gene; V was cut back by 4 bases and J by 1 base. Germline V gene data show CDR1 as SGDLS and CDR2 as YYNGEE. CDR3 length equals 17 residues. Written as DNA, the CDR3 is TGTGCCAGCAGCCCCAGACTAGCGGGGGGTTTCCAAGAGACCCAGTACTTC. Protein product: CASSPRLAGGFQETQYF.

The V call is TRBV5-6, the J call TRBJ1-1; 10 bases are shared with TRBD1. The CDR3 contains 16 residues. Germline V gene data show CDR1 as SGHDT and CDR2 as YYEEEE. The V and J ends lost 4 bases and 7 bases, in that order; junction bases with no gene match: 13. CDR3 DNA sequence: TGTGCCAGCAGCCTCGGGGGGACAGGGGCCGTTCTTGAAGCTTTCTTT. It translates to CASSLGGTGAVLEAFF.

The chain uses TRBV18 and TRBJ2-7, with D perhaps TRBD1 (6 bases). Trimming took 3 bases from V and 2 from J, leaving 11 bases between them. CDR3 length equals 14 residues. Germline V CDR1 and CDR2: KGHSH, LQKENI. The CDR3 nucleotides are TGTGCCAGCTCACCGGGTGCAGGGGCCTACGAGCAGTACTTC. Translating gives CASSPGAGAYEQYF.

The genes are TRBV5-1 and TRBJ1-1, with TRBD1 matching 8 bases. Germline values: CDR1 SGHRS, CDR2 YFSETQ. V shed 2 bases and J 3 bases; nucleotides not matched to a gene: 3. The CDR3 length is 14 residues. CDR3 amino acids: CASSLQGGDTEAFF. In nucleotides, the CDR3 is TGCGCCAGCAGCTTACAGGGGGGCGACACTGAAGCTTTCTTT.

The chain combines TRBV6-1 with TRBJ2-3; D ambiguous. Per germline, CDR1 MNHNS and CDR2 SASEGT. The CDR3 is 14 residues long. Trimming cost V 5 bases and J 2 bases, with 11 bases left between them. The CDR3 spells CASSNSALTDTQYF. The CDR3 DNA sequence: TGTGCCAGCAGTAACAGCGCCCTCACAGATACGCAGTATTTT.

The chain recombines TRBV5-1 with TRBJ1-1; no definite D call. Germline CDR1 reads SGHRS; CDR2 reads YFSETQ. Trimming removed 2 bases from V and 4 bases from J, with 12 bases in between. This CDR3 spans 14 amino acids. CDR3 sequence reads: CASSFGSLGTEAFF. The DNA of the CDR3 is TGCGCCAGCAGCTTCGGCAGCCTAGGCACTGAAGCTTTCTTT.

This clone was seen a few times. The chain has TRBV28 and TRBJ1-1; no clear D gene. There are 12 residues in the CDR3. Germline CDR1 reads MDHEN; CDR2 reads SYDVKM. V lost 10 bases and J 1 base, leaving 10 bases between the germline ends. CDR3 nucleotides: TGTGCCATAGGGCGCTCGAACACTGAAGCTTTCTTT. Its translation: CAIGRSNTEAFF.

The CDR3 is CASSEGSGRRTDTQYF. DNA for the CDR3: TGTGCCAGCAGTGAAGGTAGCGGGAGAAGAACAGATACGCAGTATTTT. The V call is TRBV25-1, the J call TRBJ2-3, with 9 bases matching TRBD2. V was pared by 2 bases and J by 3 bases, with 6 bases of the junction left unmatched. This CDR3 has 16 residues. Germline V gene data show CDR1 as MGHDK and CDR2 as SYGVNS.

The rearrangement links TRBV7-9 to TRBJ2-3; TRBD1 aligns across 9 bases. The ends lost 5 bases at V and 3 bases at J; junction bases unmatched: 6. This CDR3 comprises 15 residues. Looked up from germline, CDR1 is SEHNR and CDR2 is FQNEAQ (reference sequence). The chain's CDR3 is CASSAGQGRTDTQYF. CDR3 in DNA: TGTGCCAGCAGCGCGGGACAGGGAAGGACAGATACGCAGTATTTT.

CDR3 nucleotides: TGTGCCAGCAGTGCTGGAACCTTGGGCCCCCAGCAGTACTTC. Protein: CASSAGTLGPQQYF. The V call is TRBV2, the J call TRBJ2-7, with D uncertain. V lost 4 bases to trimming and J lost 8 bases, with 18 bases between them. The CDR3 has 14 residues. Germline CDR1 is SNHLY and CDR2 is FYNNEI.

The rearrangement uses TRBV5-6 and TRBJ2-5; no clear D. Looked up from germline, CDR1 is SGHDT and CDR2 is YYEEEE. The CDR3 is 12 amino acids. Trimming shortened V by 3 bases and J by 5 bases, and 8 bases separated the two germline ends. CDR3 sequence: CASSWSEETQYF. DNA of the CDR3: TGTGCCAGCAGCTGGTCGGAGGAGACCCAGTACTTC.

The rearrangement uses TRBV28 and TRBJ2-1; D might be TRBD2 (6 bases). The V end was cut by 3 bases, the J end by 4 bases, with 10 bases between. Per germline, CDR1 MDHEN and CDR2 SYDVKM. The CDR3 loop spans 14 amino acids. The CDR3 nucleotides are TGTGCCAGCAGTTTGACTAGATCTTACAATGAGCAGTTCTTC. It specifies CASSLTRSYNEQFF.

This clone appeared once. The gene calls are TRBV6-5 and TRBJ1-1; D is unclear. Germline V gene sequence: CDR1 MNHEY, CDR2 SVGAGI. The V end lost 6 bases, the J end lost 1 base, and 15 bases lay between the germline ends. The CDR3 sequence is 15 residues long. CDR3 in amino acids: CASSPRSAGNTEAFF. The CDR3 region has the DNA TGTGCCAGCAGCCCAAGATCGGCAGGGAACACTGAAGCTTTCTTT.

The gene calls are TRBV11-2 and TRBJ2-7, with D uncertain. The germline V and J ends were trimmed by 1 base and 0 bases, with 7 bases remaining between them. Germline CDR1 and CDR2: SGHAT and FQNNGV. CDR3 length: 14 residues. The CDR3 nucleotides are TGTGCCAGCAGCTTAGGCGGTAGCTCCTACGAGCAGTACTTC. Its protein is CASSLGGSSYEQYF.

The chain has TRBV5-4 and TRBJ2-5; no clear D. There are 13 residues in the CDR3. V dropped 0 bases and J dropped 5 bases, with 8 bases sitting between them. Germline CDR1 SGHNT, CDR2 YYREEE (reference sequence). CDR3 loop: CASSLGKWETQYF. In DNA, the CDR3 is TGTGCCAGCAGCTTGGGCAAGTGGGAGACCCAGTACTTC.

This clone was seen only a few times. The chain joins TRBV6-6 to TRBJ1-2; no definite D call. This CDR3 region has 14 residues. Per the germline V gene, CDR1 is MNHNY and CDR2 is SVGAGI (reference sequence). V lost 5 bases to trimming and J lost 8 bases, with 18 bases between them. The CDR3: CASSEDHRSKGYTF. The CDR3 nucleotides read TGTGCCAGCAGTGAGGACCACCGGTCGAAAGGCTACACCTTC.

The chain carries TRBV11-2 and TRBJ2-3; a weak D match, TRBD1 (6 bases). This CDR3 has 12 amino acids. Trimming stripped 5 bases from V and 4 bases from J, with 7 bases between. Germline V CDR1 and CDR2: SGHAT, FQNNGV. CDR3 bases: TGTGCCAGCAGCCGGACAGCAGATACGCAGTATTTT. Residues: CASSRTADTQYF.

The V gene is TRBV7-3, the J gene TRBJ2-7; no firm D call. V lost 4 bases and J 3 bases, leaving 10 bases between the germline ends. The CDR3 has 13 amino acids. Germline CDR1 reads SGHTA; CDR2 reads FQGTGA. The CDR3 coding sequence is TGTGCCAGCAGCTACCGAGCCGTCTACGAGCAGTACTTC. This gives the protein CASSYRAVYEQYF. The full variable domain, rest sourced from reference TRBV7-3 and TRBJ2-7, is GAGVSQTPSNKVTEKGKYVELRCDPISGHTALYWYRQSLGQGPEFLIYFQGTGAADDSGLPNDRFFAVRPEGSVSTLKIQRTERGDSAVYLCASSYRAVYEQYFGPGTRLTVT.

This clone was counted a single time. The genes are TRBV21-1 and TRBJ1-4. TRBV21-1 is termed a pseudogene. The CDR3 sequence is 17 residues long. The CDR3 is CASSKARGRTNDEKLFF. CDR3 DNA: TGTGCCAGCAGCAAAGCGAGGGGAAGGACAAATGATGAAAAACTGTTTTTT.

In DNA, the CDR3 is TGTGCCAGCAGCATCGACCAGAACCTCTCGGGAGAGCAGTACTTC. This sequence encodes CASSIDQNLSGEQYF. The genes are TRBV11-1 and TRBJ2-7, with D perhaps matching TRBD2 (5 bases). V was cut by 5 bases and J by 7 bases, with 21 bases left in between. CDR1 is SGHAT, CDR2 FQDESV, per germline (reference sequence). The CDR3 contains 15 residues. Combining the CDR3 with reference TRBV11-1 and TRBJ2-7 gives the whole variable domain EAEVAQSPRYKITEKSQAVAFWCDPISGHATLYWYRQILGQGPELLVQFQDESVVDDSQLPKDRFSAERLKGVDSTLKIQPAELGDSAMYLCASSIDQNLSGEQYFGPGTRLTVT.